These 32 T cell receptor beta chains originate from one sample sequenced in a study of cytomegalovirus exposure and HLA in healthy donors. Use of 60 Vbeta and 13 Jbeta primers characterized the PCR. Method: immunoSEQ multiplex PCR; TCRdb's copy keeps in-frame clones and lacks some. The table includes approximately 160,000 clones, over 60% detected once. The sample was PBMCs. The origin of the receptors is a woman aged 25-40 years in good health and CMV-seronegative.

This chain uses TRBV5-4 with TRBJ1-2, with TRBD1 identical over 7 bases. CDR1 is SGHNT, CDR2 YYREEE, per germline (reference sequence). Trimming at V came to 2 bases and at J to 4 bases, leaving 8 bases not matched to a gene. The CDR3 sequence is 15 residues long. The CDR3 loop is CASSFAGGRSYGYTF. The CDR3, as DNA: TGTGCCAGCAGCTTCGCAGGGGGACGTAGCTATGGCTACACCTTC.

The V call is TRBV27, the J call TRBJ2-1; the D is unclear. Trimming shortened V by 5 bases and J by 7 bases, and 12 bases separated the two germline ends. Per the germline V gene, CDR1 is MNHEY and CDR2 is SMNVEV (reference sequence). The CDR3 runs to 13 residues. CDR3 protein: CASSASTLNEQFF. The CDR3 bases are TGTGCCAGCAGTGCTAGTACTCTTAATGAGCAGTTCTTC.

The rearrangement joins TRBV18 to TRBJ2-5; maybe TRBD1 (5 bases). This CDR3 spans 15 amino acids. V dropped 2 bases and J dropped 0 bases, with 10 bases sitting between them. CDR1 and CDR2 from the germline V gene are KGHSH and LQKENI. The CDR3 region is CASSPGSGHQETQYF. For the CDR3, the DNA is TGTGCCAGCTCACCAGGTTCAGGGCACCAAGAGACCCAGTACTTC. Supplemented by reference TRBV18 and TRBJ2-5, the full variable domain reads NAGVMQNPRHLVRRRGQEARLRCSPMKGHSHVYWYRQLPEEGLKFMVYLQKENIIDESGMPKERFSAEFPKEGPSILRIQQVVRGDSAAYFCASSPGSGHQETQYFGPGTRLLVL.

This clone was detected a few times. The chain is built from TRBV4-1 and TRBJ2-7; D perhaps matches TRBD1 (6 bases). The germline gives CDR1 MGHRA, CDR2 YSYEKL. This CDR3 is built from 15 residues. The germline V and J ends were trimmed by 4 bases and 3 bases, with 16 bases remaining between them. CDR3: CASSLSVQGSYEQYF. The CDR3 nucleotides are TGCGCCAGCAGCCTATCCGTACAGGGTAGCTACGAGCAGTACTTC.

This chain joins TRBV30 and TRBJ1-3, with a weak D call TRBD1 (5 bases). V was cut by 4 bases and J by 2 bases, with 9 bases left in between. Germline V lookup: CDR1 GTSNPN, CDR2 SVGIG (reference sequence). CDR3 length: 13 residues. CDR3 sequence: CAWTTGPGNTIYF. The CDR3 DNA reads TGTGCCTGGACTACAGGTCCTGGAAACACCATATATTTT.

A single count supports this clone. The rearrangement links TRBV10-3 to TRBJ1-6; 7 bases align to TRBD1. Germline V gene data show CDR1 as ENHRY and CDR2 as SYGVKD. The CDR3 loop spans 15 amino acids. The V segment lost 2 bases and the J segment 7 bases; nucleotides outside the gene matches: 5. CDR3: CAISEGRGQNSPLHF. CDR3 in DNA: TGTGCCATCAGTGAGGGAAGGGGGCAAAATTCACCCCTCCACTTT.

The rearrangement joins TRBV9 to TRBJ2-1, with D possibly TRBD2 on 7 matching bases. V dropped 0 bases and J dropped 4 bases, with 14 bases sitting between them. Germline CDR1 and CDR2: SGDLS and YYNGEE. This CDR3 region has 16 residues. The CDR3 spells CASSVGGGRKYNEQFF. For the CDR3, the DNA is TGTGCCAGCAGCGTAGGGGGGGGGCGTAAATACAATGAGCAGTTCTTC.

This clone appeared a few times. The gene calls are TRBV5-1 and TRBJ1-2; TRBD1 matches at 9 bases. In germline, CDR1 is SGHRS, CDR2 YFSETQ. CDR3 length: 14 residues. Trimming removed 4 bases from V and 4 bases from J; junction bases left unmatched: 5. The DNA of the CDR3 is TGCGCCAGCAGCATGGACAGGGGAGTCTATGGCTACACCTTC. It encodes CASSMDRGVYGYTF.

This chain connects TRBV2 to TRBJ1-1, with D uncertain. The CDR3 runs to 14 residues. V was clipped by 2 bases and J by 1 base, with 8 bases between them. Germline-derived CDR1 and CDR2 are SNHLY and FYNNEI. CDR3 coding DNA: TGTGCCAGCAGTGAAAGACTCACGAACACTGAAGCTTTCTTT. It is translated as CASSERLTNTEAFF.

V and J are TRBV20-1 and TRBJ2-3, with D possibly being TRBD1 (6 bases). This CDR3 region has 11 residues. The V gene lost 6 bases and the J gene lost 9 bases, with 13 bases spanning the gap. Germline assignment: CDR1 DFQATT and CDR2 SNEGSKA (reference sequence). The DNA for the CDR3 is TGCAGTGCGATTCACAGGGAGACGCAGTATTTT. Protein sequence: CSAIHRETQYF.

The DNA for the CDR3 is TGTGCCAGCAGCTCGACTGACCGTTTTAGGAAACGTACGCAGTATTTT. This translates into CASSSTDRFRKRTQYF. This chain links TRBV5-6 with TRBJ2-3; D is uncertain. The CDR3 runs to 16 residues. CDR1 and CDR2 from the germline V gene are SGHDT and YYEEEE. The V end was cut by 3 bases, the J end by 8 bases, with 22 bases between.

A note on this clone: This CDR3 is also generated by other DNA sequences in the sample. The genes are TRBV5-1 and TRBJ2-5; D perhaps matches TRBD2 (6 bases). Germline lookup yields CDR1 SGHRS and CDR2 YFSETQ. The CDR3 is 14 residues long. The V end lost 0 bases, the J end lost 5 bases, and 11 bases lay between the germline ends. CDR3: CASSLAVGGETQYF. The CDR3, as DNA: TGCGCCAGCAGCTTGGCCGTGGGAGGCGAGACCCAGTACTTC.

This chain uses TRBV19 with TRBJ2-7, with a possible D match to TRBD2 (6 bases). Trimming removed 0 bases from V and 0 bases from J, with 12 bases in between. The germline V gene encodes CDR1 LNHDA and CDR2 SQIVND (reference sequence). This CDR3 is 16 amino acids long. The CDR3 here is CASSIDRGGISYEQYF. CDR3 nucleotides: TGTGCCAGTAGTATAGATCGCGGAGGGATCTCCTACGAGCAGTACTTC.

The V and J genes are TRBV5-4 and TRBJ1-2, with 10 bases matching TRBD1. The CDR3 spans 15 residues. In germline, CDR1 is SGHNT, CDR2 YYREEE (reference sequence). V was pared by 2 bases and J by 8 bases, with 9 bases of the junction left unmatched. In DNA, the CDR3 is TGTGCCAGCAGCTTAGGAGACAGGGGGCCTAGAGGCTACACCTTC. This translates into CASSLGDRGPRGYTF.

This chain joins TRBV7-9 and TRBJ2-3; 15 bases match TRBD2. This CDR3 has 17 amino acids. The germline V gene has CDR1 SEHNR and CDR2 FQNEAQ (reference sequence). Trimming cost V 7 bases and J 7 bases; bases outside gene matches: 12. The CDR3 spells CASILVPGLAGGNTQYF. The CDR3, as DNA: TGTGCCAGCATTCTAGTACCGGGACTAGCGGGAGGAAATACGCAGTATTTT.

The gene calls are TRBV10-2 and TRBJ2-1; possibly TRBD1 for D (5 bases). CDR1 WSHSY and CDR2 SAAADI come from the germline V gene. V dropped 8 bases and J dropped 5 bases, with 10 bases sitting between them. This CDR3 region has 12 residues. Here the CDR3 DNA reads TGCGCCAGCGAGCAGGGAAACAATGAGCAGTTCTTC. It encodes CASEQGNNEQFF.

This chain uses TRBV6-5 with TRBJ2-7, with a possible D match to TRBD2 (6 bases). V was pared by 8 bases and J by 0 bases, with 17 bases between. Germline V gene data show CDR1 as MNHEY and CDR2 as SVGAGI. This CDR3 region has 15 residues. The CDR3 here is CASRVWGDRSYEQYF. In DNA form, the CDR3 reads TGTGCCAGCCGTGTTTGGGGGGACCGCTCCTACGAGCAGTACTTC.

The chain recombines TRBV7-3 with TRBJ2-2; D is possibly TRBD2 (5 bases). This CDR3 comprises 14 residues. V was pared by 6 bases and J by 4 bases, with 12 bases between. CDR1 is SGHTA and CDR2 is FQGTGA in the germline V gene. CDR3 amino acids: CASRLEDSTGELFF. CDR3 coding DNA: TGTGCCAGCAGGCTCGAGGACTCCACCGGGGAGCTGTTTTTT.

The chain employs TRBV30 and TRBJ1-5; TRBD1 matches at 9 bases. CDR1 is GTSNPN, CDR2 SVGIG, per germline (reference sequence). The V and J ends lost 5 bases and 5 bases, in that order; junction bases with no gene match: 1. The CDR3 runs 12 residues. The CDR3 protein is CAWGTGHQPQHF. DNA of the CDR3: TGTGCCTGGGGGACAGGGCATCAGCCCCAGCATTTT. Full variable domain (rest looked up from reference TRBV30 and TRBJ1-5): SQTIHQWPATLVQPVGSPLSLECTVEGTSNPNLYWYRQAAGRGLQLLFYSVGIGQISSEVPQNLSASRPQDRQFILSSKKLLLSDSGFYLCAWGTGHQPQHFGDGTRLSIL.

There are a few counts of this clone. The rearrangement links TRBV4-1 to TRBJ2-1; 13 bases match TRBD2. The CDR3 has 16 amino acids. Per germline, CDR1 MGHRA and CDR2 YSYEKL. Trimming cost V 6 bases and J 4 bases; bases outside gene matches: 6. CDR3 DNA: TGCGCCAGCAGGAAACCGGGACTAGCGGGATACAATGAGCAGTTCTTC. Translating gives CASRKPGLAGYNEQFF.

The rearrangement uses TRBV7-8 and TRBJ1-5; D gene unclear. Germline loops: CDR1 SGHVS, CDR2 FQNEAQ. V was pared by 5 bases and J by 4 bases, with 24 bases between. This CDR3 region has 18 residues. This chain's CDR3 is CASSLREQPSTFNQPQHF. The CDR3 DNA is TGTGCCAGCAGCCTTCGGGAACAACCCTCAACTTTTAATCAGCCCCAGCATTTT.

J is TRBJ2-7 and V is TRBV20-1; D is unclear. Trimming removed 5 bases at V and 4 bases at J, with 9 bases between. Germline V lookup: CDR1 DFQATT, CDR2 SNEGSKA (reference sequence). The length of the CDR3 is 11 residues. The chain's CDR3 is CSAHIYYEQYF. The CDR3 bases are TGCAGTGCTCACATATATTACGAGCAGTACTTC.

The rearrangement uses TRBV7-6 and TRBJ2-3; D is undetermined. This CDR3 spans 15 amino acids. V lost 2 bases to trimming and J lost 6 bases, with 15 bases between them. Germline V gene sequence: CDR1 SGHVS, CDR2 FNYEAQ. The CDR3 nucleotides read TGTGCCAGCAGCTTAACCTCCGGTGGAGTTGATACGCAGTATTTT. Protein product: CASSLTSGGVDTQYF.

In this sample, this clone turned up a few times. The V call is TRBV4-3, the J call TRBJ1-1; D might be TRBD1 (5 bases). V was shortened by 1 base and J by 5 bases, with 17 bases between the two germline ends. Germline V lookup: CDR1 LGHNA, CDR2 YSLEER. The CDR3 is 16 residues long. The CDR3 DNA follows: TGCGCCAGCAGCCAAGCCTGGGGGTTGGAGGGAACTGAAGCTTTCTTT. It translates to CASSQAWGLEGTEAFF.

The J gene is TRBJ1-2, the V gene TRBV4-1; D ambiguous. Germline assignment: CDR1 MGHRA and CDR2 YSYEKL. The CDR3 is 12 residues long. With 1 base removed from V and 8 bases from J, the gap between germline ends came to 8 bases. The CDR3 reads CASSQGAVGYTF. The CDR3 DNA sequence: TGCGCCAGCAGCCAAGGGGCAGTCGGCTACACCTTC.

J is TRBJ1-1 and V is TRBV10-1; TRBD1 might be the D (5 bases). The CDR3 sequence is 13 residues long. Per germline, CDR1 WNHNN and CDR2 SYGVQD (reference sequence). Trimming took 7 bases from V and 4 from J, leaving 13 bases between them. CDR3 DNA sequence: TGCGCCAGCATGGAAAGGGGAAGCACTGAAGCTTTCTTT. This codes for CASMERGSTEAFF.

The CDR3 is CASSGDRHTGELFF. As DNA, the CDR3 is TGTGCCAGCAGCGGGGACAGGCACACCGGGGAGCTGTTTTTT. This chain links TRBV14 with TRBJ2-2; 8 bases line up with TRBD1. The CDR3 contains 14 residues. From germline, CDR1 is SGHDN and CDR2 FVKESK. With 5 bases clipped from V and 3 bases from J, the junction kept 2 bases outside the gene matches.

The genes are TRBV6-1 and TRBJ1-1; D perhaps matches TRBD1 (5 bases). Germline loops: CDR1 MNHNS, CDR2 SASEGT. The CDR3 has 15 residues. V lost 1 base to trimming and J lost 1 base, with 10 bases between them. CDR3 loop: CASSEGGHPNTEAFF. For the CDR3, the DNA is TGTGCCAGCAGTGAAGGAGGACACCCGAACACTGAAGCTTTCTTT.

The V call is TRBV28, the J call TRBJ2-1; possibly TRBD2 for D (7 bases). The V and J ends lost 5 bases and 1 base respectively, with 12 bases between them. Germline CDR1 MDHEN, CDR2 SYDVKM. The CDR3 contains 15 residues. CDR3 sequence reads: CASSERGGSYNEQFF. The CDR3 DNA reads as TGTGCCAGCAGTGAGAGGGGGGGGTCCTACAATGAGCAGTTCTTC.

This clone was detected only a few times. The sample has other DNA sequences that encode this CDR3 too. V is TRBV29-1 and J is TRBJ2-3; D gene unclear. The ends were cut back, 4 bases at V and 0 bases at J, with 8 bases in the middle. There are 13 residues in the CDR3. Germline CDR1 is SQVTM and CDR2 is ANQGSEA. The CDR3 DNA follows: TGCAGCGTTGTAGGAGCCAGCACAGATACGCAGTATTTT. Translating gives CSVVGASTDTQYF.

This sequence joins TRBV27 and TRBJ1-5; D perhaps matches TRBD1 (6 bases). Germline V lookup: CDR1 MNHEY, CDR2 SMNVEV (reference sequence). V was clipped by 5 bases and J by 5 bases, with 13 bases between them. The CDR3 has 14 amino acids. CDR3 sequence reads: CASSKTGIYQPQHF. The CDR3 coding sequence is TGTGCCAGCAGTAAAACAGGGATATATCAGCCCCAGCATTTT.

This clone was seen once. The gene calls are TRBV7-9 and TRBJ2-1; 7 bases are a match to TRBD1. In germline, CDR1 is SEHNR, CDR2 FQNEAQ (reference sequence). Losses at the gene ends were 7 bases for V and 2 bases for J; bases not matched to a gene: 2. This CDR3 is 13 amino acids long. The CDR3 loop is CASTQGAYNEQFF. CDR3 DNA sequence: TGTGCCAGCACCCAGGGGGCCTACAATGAGCAGTTCTTC.